One T cell receptor (beta chain) is described in this entry. Its antigen is still unknown. Trimming left V 2 bases short and J 2 bases short, with 7 bases between. CDR1 MDHEN and CDR2 SYDVKM come from the germline V gene. The CDR3 has 13 residues. Assay used: immunoSEQ multiplex PCR; TCRdb lists only in-frame clones, some missing. The data hold about 12,000 clones, with approximately 88% observed a single time. Time point reported: week 3, after first cycle of checkpoint inhibitor. Patients had no prior systemic cancer treatment, immunosuppressants or other active cancers. This sample was taken from a study of blood T cell dynamics during melanoma immunotherapy. Study-wide results and limits: At W3, later disease-control patients showed bifurcated PBMC repertoire changes, unlike progressors.

The source was blood, collected from a patient treated with checkpoint blockade. The rearrangement links TRBV28 to TRBJ2-7; D is unresolved. This receptor was obtained from a human donor with melanoma. As DNA, the CDR3 is TGTGCCAGCAGTTTAGGCTCAGCCTACGAGCAGTACTTC. It specifies CASSLGSAYEQYF.